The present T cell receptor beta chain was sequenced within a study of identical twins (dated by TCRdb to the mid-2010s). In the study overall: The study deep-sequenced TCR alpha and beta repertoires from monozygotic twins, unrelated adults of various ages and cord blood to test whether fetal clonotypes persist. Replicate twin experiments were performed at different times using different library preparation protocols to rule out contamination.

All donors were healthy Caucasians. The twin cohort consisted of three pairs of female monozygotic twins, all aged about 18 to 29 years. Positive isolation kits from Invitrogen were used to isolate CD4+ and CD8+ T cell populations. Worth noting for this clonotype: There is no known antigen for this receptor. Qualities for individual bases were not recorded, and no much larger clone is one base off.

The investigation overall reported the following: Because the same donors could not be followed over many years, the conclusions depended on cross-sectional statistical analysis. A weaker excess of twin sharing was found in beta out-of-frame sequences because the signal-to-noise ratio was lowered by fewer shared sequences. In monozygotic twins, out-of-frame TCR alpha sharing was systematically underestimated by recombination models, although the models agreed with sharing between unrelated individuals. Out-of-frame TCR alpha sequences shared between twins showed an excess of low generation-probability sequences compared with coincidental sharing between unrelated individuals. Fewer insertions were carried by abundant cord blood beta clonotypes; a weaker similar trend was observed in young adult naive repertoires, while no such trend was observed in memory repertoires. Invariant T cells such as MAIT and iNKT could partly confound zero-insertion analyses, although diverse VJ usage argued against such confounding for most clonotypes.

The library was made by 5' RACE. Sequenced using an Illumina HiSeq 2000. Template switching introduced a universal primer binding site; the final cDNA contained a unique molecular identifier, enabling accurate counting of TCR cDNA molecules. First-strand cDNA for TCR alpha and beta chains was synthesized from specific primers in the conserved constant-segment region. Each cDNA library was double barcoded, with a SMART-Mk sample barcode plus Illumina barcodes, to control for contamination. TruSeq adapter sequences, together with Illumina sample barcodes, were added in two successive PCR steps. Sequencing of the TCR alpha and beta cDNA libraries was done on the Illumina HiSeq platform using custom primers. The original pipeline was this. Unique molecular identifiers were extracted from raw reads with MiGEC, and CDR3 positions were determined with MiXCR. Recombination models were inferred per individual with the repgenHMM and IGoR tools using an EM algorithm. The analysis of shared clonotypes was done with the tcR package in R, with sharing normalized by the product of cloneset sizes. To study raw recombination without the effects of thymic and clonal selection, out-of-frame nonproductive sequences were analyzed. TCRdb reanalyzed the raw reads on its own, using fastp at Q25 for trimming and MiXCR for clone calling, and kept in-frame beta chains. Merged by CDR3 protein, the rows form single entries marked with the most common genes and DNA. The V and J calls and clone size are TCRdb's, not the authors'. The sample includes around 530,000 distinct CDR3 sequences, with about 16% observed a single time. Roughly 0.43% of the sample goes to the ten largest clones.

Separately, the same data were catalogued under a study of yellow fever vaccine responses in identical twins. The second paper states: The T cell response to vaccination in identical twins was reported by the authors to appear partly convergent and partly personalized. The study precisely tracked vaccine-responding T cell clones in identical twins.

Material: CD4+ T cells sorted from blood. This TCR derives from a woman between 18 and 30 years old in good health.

The CDR3 protein sequence reads: CASSGQGLSSYEQYF. The nucleotide sequence is TGTGCCAGCAGCGGACAGGGGCTTTCCTCCTACGAGCAGTACTTC. The V and J segments used are TRBV2 and TRBJ2-7; TRBD1 fits 9 bases in the junction. CDR1 and CDR2, looked up from the germline V gene, are SNHLY and FYNNEI. V and J are trimmed by 6 bases and 0 bases, and the gene matches miss 6 bases of the junction. The CDR3 goes from the cysteine to the phenylalanine over 15 residues. The DNA shown is the 45-base CDR3, in frame from base 1.